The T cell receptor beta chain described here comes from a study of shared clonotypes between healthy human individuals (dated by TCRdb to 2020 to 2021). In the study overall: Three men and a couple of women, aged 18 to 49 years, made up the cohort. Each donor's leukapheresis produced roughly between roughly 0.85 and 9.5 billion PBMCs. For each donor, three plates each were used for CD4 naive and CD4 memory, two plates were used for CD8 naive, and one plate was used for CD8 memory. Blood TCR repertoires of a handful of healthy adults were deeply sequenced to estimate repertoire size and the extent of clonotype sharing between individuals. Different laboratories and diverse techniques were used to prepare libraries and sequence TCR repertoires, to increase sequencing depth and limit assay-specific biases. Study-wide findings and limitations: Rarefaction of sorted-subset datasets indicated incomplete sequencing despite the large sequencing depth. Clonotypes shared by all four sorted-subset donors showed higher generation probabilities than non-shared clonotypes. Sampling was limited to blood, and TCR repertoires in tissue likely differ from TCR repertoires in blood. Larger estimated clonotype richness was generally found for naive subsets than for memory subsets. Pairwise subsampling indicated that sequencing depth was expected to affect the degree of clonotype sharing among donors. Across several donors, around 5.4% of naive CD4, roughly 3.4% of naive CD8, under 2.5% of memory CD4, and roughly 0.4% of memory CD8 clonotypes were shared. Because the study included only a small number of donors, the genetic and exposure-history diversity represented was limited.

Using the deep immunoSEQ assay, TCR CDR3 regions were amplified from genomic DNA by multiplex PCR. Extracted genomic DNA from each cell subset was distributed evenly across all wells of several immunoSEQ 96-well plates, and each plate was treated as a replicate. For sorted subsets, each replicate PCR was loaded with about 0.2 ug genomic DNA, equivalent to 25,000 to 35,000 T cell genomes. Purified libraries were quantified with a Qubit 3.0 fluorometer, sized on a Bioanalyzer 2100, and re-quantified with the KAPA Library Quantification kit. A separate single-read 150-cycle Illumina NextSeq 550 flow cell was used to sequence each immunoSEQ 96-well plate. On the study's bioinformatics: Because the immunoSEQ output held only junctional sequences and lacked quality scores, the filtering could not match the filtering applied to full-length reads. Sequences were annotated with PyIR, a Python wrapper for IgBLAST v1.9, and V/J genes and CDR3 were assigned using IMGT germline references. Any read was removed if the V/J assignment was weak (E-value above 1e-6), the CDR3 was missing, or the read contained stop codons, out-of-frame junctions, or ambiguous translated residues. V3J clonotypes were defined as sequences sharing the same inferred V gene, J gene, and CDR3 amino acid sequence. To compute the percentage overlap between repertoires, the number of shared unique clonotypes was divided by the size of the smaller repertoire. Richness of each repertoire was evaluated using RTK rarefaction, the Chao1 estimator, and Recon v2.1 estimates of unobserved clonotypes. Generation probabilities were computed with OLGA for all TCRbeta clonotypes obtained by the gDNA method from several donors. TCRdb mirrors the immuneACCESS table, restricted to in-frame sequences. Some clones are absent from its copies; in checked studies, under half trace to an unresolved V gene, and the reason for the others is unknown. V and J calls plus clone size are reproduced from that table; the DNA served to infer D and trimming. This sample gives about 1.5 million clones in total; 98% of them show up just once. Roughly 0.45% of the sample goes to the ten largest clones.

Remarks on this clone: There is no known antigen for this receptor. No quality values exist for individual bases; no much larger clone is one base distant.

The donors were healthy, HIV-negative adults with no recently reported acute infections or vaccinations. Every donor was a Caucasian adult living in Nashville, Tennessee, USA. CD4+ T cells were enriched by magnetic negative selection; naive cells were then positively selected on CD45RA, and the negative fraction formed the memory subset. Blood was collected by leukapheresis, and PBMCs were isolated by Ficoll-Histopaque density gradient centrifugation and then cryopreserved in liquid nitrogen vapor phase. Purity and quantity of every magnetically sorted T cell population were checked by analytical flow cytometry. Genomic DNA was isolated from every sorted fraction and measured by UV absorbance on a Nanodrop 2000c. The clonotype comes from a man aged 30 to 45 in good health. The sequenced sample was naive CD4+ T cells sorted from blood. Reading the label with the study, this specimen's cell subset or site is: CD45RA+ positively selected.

The CDR3 reads as follows: CASSLRAGDAETQYF. The nucleotide sequence reads TGTGCCAGCAGCTTAAGAGCGGGAGATGCAGAGACCCAGTACTTC. The V and J segments used are TRBV7-9 and TRBJ2-5, with 8 bases aligning to TRBD2. V and J are trimmed by 2 bases and 4 bases, and the gene matches miss 6 bases of the junction. CDR1 SEHNR and CDR2 FQNEAQ were looked up in the germline V gene (reference sequence). From its cysteine to its phenylalanine, the CDR3 spans 15 amino acids. Just CDR3 DNA is preserved here, 45 bases in frame from base 1.